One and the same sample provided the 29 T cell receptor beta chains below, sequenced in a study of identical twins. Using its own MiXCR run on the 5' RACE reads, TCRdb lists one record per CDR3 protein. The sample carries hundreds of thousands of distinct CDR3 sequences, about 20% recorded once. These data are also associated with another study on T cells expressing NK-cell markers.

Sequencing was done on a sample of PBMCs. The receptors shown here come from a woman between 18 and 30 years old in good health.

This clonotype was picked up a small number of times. The CDR3 DNA is TGCAGTGCTAGAGATCGGTTAGGGCGGTGGGGTGAGCAGTTCTTC. Translating gives CSARDRLGRWGEQFF. V usage is TRBV20-1 and J usage is TRBJ2-1; D is ambiguous. From germline, CDR1 is DFQATT and CDR2 SNEGSKA (reference sequence). V was trimmed by 0 bases and J by 9 bases, leaving 18 bases between them. This CDR3 spans 15 amino acids.

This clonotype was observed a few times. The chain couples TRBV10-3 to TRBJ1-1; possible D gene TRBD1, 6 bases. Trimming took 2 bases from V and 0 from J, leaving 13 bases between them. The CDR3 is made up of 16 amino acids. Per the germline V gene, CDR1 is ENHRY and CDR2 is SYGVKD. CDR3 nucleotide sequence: TGTGCCATCAGTGAGCGAGTCAGGGGTATGAACACTGAAGCTTTCTTT. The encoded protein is CAISERVRGMNTEAFF.

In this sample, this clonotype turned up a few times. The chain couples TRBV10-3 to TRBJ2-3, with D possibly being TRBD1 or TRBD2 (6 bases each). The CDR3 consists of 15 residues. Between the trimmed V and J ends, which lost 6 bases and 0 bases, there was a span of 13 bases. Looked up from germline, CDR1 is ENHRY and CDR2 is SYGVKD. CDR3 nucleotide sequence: TGTGCCATCAGAGGCACAGGGACTAGCACAGATACGCAGTATTTT. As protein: CAIRGTGTSTDTQYF.

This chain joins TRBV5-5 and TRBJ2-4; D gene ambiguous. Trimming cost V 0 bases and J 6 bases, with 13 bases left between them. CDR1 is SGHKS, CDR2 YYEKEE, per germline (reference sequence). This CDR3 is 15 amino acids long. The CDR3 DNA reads TGTGCCAGCAGCTTGGTGGTGTTGGAGTTAAACATTCAGTACTTC. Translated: CASSLVVLELNIQYF.

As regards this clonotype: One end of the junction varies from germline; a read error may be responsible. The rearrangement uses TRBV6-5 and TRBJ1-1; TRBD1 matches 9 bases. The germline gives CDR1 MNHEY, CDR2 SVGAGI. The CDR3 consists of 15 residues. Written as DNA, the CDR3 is TGTGCCAGCAGTCACAGATGGGACAGGGCGGCTGAAGTTTTCTTT. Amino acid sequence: CASSHRWDRAAEVFF.

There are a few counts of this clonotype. CDR3 DNA sequence: TGCGCCAGCAGCCAAGATCTAGCGGGGTCCTACAATGAGCAGTTCTTC. Translating gives CASSQDLAGSYNEQFF. This chain connects TRBV4-3 to TRBJ2-1; 9 bases agree with TRBD2. CDR1 and CDR2 (germline): LGHNA, YSLEER. With V trimmed by 0 bases and J by 1 base, 1 base remained unmatched. The CDR3 contains 16 residues.

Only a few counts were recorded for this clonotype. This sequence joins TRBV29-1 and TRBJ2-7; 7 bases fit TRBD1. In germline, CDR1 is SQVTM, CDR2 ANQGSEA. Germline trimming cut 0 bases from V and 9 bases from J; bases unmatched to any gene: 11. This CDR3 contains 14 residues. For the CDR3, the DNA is TGCAGCGTTGAAGAAGTAAGGCCAGGGGGAAGGCAGTACTTC. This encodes CSVEEVRPGGRQYF.

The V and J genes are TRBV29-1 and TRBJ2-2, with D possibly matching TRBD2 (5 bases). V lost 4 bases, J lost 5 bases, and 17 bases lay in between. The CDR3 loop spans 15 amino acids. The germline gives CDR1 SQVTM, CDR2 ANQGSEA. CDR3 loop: CSVAISGRRTGELFF. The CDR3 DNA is TGCAGCGTTGCTATATCGGGCAGGAGGACCGGGGAGCTGTTTTTT.

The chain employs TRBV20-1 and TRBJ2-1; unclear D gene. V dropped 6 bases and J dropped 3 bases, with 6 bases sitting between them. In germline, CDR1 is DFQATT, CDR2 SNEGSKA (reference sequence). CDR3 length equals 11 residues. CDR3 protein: CSAPFYNEQFF. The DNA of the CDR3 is TGCAGTGCCCCGTTCTACAATGAGCAGTTCTTC.

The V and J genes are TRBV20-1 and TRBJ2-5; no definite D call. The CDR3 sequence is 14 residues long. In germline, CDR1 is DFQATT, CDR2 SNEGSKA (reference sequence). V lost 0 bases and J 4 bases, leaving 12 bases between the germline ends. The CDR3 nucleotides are TGCAGTGCTAGAGATCGGATAGGCGGAGAGACCCAGTACTTC. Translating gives CSARDRIGGETQYF.

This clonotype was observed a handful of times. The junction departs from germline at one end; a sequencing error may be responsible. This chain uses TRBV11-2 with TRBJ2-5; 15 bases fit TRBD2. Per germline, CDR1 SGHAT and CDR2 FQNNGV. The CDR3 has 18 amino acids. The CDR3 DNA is TGTGCCAGCAACTTAGGGAGGACTAGCGGGGGGGCCACGAAGACCCAGTACTTC. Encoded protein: CASNLGRTSGGATKTQYF.

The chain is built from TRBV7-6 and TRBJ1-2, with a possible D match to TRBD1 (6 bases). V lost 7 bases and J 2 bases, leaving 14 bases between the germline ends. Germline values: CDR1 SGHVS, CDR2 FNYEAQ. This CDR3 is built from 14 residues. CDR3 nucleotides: TGTGCCAGCACCCCAGGGGATGCCAACTATGGCTACACCTTC. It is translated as CASTPGDANYGYTF.

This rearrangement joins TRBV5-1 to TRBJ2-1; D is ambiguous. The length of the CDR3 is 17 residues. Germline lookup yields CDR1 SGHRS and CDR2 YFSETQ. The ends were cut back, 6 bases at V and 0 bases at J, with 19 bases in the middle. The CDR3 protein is CASTSGSQRSSYNEQFF. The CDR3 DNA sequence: TGCGCCAGCACCTCCGGCTCTCAAAGGAGCTCCTACAATGAGCAGTTCTTC. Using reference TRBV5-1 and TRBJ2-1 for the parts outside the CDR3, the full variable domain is KAGVTQTPRYLIKTRGQQVTLSCSPISGHRSVSWYQQTPGQGLQFLFEYFSETQRNKGNFPGRFSGRQFSNSRSEMNVSTLELGDSALYLCASTSGSQRSSYNEQFFGPGTRLTVL.

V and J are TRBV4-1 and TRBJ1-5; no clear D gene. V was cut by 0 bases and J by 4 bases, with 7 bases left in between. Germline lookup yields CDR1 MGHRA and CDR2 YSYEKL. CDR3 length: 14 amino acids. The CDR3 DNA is TGCGCCAGCAGCCAAGATCAACCGAATCAGCCCCAGCATTTT. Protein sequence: CASSQDQPNQPQHF.

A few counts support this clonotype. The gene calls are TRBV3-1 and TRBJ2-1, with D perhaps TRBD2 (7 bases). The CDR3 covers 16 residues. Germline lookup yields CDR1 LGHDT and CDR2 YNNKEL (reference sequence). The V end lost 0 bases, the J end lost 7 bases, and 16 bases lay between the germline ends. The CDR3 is CASSQDGGGSWNEQFF. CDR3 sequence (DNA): TGTGCCAGCAGCCAAGATGGCGGGGGCTCCTGGAATGAGCAGTTCTTC.

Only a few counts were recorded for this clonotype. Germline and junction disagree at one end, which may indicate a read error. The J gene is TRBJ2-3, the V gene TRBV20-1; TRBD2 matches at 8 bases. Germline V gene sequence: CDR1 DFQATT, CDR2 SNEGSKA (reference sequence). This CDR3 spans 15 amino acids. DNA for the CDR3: TGCAGTGCTCCTCCAGGACGGGGGGGCACCGATACGCAGTATTTT. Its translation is CSAPPGRGGTDTQYF.

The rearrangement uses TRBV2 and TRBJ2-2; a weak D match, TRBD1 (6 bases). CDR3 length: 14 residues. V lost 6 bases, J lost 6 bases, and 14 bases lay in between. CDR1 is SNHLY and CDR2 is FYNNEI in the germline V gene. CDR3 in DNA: TGTGCCAGCAGACAGGGTTACGGCGCCGGGGAGCTGTTTTTT. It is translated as CASRQGYGAGELFF.

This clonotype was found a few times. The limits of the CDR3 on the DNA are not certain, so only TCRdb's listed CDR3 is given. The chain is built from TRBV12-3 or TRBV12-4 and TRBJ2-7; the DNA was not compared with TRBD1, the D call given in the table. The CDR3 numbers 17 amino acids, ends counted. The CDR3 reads CASSSSGQGPYSYEQYF.

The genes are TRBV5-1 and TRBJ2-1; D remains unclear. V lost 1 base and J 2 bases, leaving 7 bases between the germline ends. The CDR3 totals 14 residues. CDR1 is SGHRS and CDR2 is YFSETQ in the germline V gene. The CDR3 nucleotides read TGCGCCAGCAGCTTGCCAGCTACCTACAATGAGCAGTTCTTC. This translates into CASSLPATYNEQFF. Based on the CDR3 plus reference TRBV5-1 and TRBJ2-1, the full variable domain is KAGVTQTPRYLIKTRGQQVTLSCSPISGHRSVSWYQQTPGQGLQFLFEYFSETQRNKGNFPGRFSGRQFSNSRSEMNVSTLELGDSALYLCASSLPATYNEQFFGPGTRLTVL.

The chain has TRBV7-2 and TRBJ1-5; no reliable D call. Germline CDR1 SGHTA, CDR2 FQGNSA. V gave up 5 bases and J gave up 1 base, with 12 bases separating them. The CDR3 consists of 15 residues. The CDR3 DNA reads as TGTGCCAGCAGCCTGTGGGGTGGCAGCAATCAGCCCCAGCATTTT. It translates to CASSLWGGSNQPQHF.

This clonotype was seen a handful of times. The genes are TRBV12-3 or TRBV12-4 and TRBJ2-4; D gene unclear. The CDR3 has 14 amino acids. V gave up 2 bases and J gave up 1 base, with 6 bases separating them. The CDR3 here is CASSLTGAKNIQYF. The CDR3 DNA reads TGTGCCAGCAGTTTAACCGGGGCCAAAAACATTCAGTACTTC.

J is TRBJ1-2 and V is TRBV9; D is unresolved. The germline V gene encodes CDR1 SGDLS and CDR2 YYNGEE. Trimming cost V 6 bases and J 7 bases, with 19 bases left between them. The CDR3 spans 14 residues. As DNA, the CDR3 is TGTGCCAGCACGACCCAATCGGAAGGCCTTGGCTACACCTTC. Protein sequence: CASTTQSEGLGYTF.

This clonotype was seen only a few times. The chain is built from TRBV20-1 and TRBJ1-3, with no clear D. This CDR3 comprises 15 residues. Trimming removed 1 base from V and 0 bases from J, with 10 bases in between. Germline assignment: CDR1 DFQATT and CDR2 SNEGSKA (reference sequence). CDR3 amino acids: CSARAIRDSGNTIYF. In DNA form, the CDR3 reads TGCAGTGCTAGAGCAATTCGGGACTCTGGAAACACCATATATTTT.

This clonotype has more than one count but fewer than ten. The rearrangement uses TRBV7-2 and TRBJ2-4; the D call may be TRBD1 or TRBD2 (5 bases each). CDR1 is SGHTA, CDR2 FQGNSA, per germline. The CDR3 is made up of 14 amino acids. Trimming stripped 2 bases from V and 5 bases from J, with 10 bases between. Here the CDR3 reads CASSLLGVQNIQYF. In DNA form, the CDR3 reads TGTGCCAGCAGCTTACTGGGGGTCCAAAACATTCAGTACTTC.

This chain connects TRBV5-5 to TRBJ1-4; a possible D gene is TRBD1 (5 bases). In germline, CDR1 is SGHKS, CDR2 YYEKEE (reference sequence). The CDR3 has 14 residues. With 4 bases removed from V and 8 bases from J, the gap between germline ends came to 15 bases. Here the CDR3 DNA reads TGTGCCAGCAGCAACAGGCATGGAGGGGAAAAACTGTTTTTT. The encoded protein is CASSNRHGGEKLFF.

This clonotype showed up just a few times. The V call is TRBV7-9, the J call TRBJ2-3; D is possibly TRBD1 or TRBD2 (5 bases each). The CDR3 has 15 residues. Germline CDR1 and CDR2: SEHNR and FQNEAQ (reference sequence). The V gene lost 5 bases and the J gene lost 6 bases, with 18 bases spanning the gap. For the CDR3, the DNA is TGTGCCAGCAGCCCGAGGGGTACACCTCGGGATACGCAGTATTTT. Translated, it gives CASSPRGTPRDTQYF.

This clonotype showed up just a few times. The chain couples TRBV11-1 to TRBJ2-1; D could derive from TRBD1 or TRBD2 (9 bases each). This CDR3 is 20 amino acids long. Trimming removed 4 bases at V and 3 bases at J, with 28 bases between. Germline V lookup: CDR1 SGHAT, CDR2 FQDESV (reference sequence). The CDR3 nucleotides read TGTGCCAGCAGCTCCCCATTTGCGGGGGGGGACAGGGTAATCTACAATGAGCAGTTCTTC. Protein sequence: CASSSPFAGGDRVIYNEQFF.

In nucleotides, the CDR3 is TGTGCCAGCAGCGTAGATGGCAGGGGAAGGGAAGAGACCCAGTACTTC. Protein product: CASSVDGRGREETQYF. The chain combines TRBV9 with TRBJ2-5; TRBD1 might be the D (6 bases). The CDR3 consists of 16 residues. V lost 0 bases and J lost 3, with 15 bases in between. Germline V gene lookup returns CDR1 SGDLS and CDR2 YYNGEE.

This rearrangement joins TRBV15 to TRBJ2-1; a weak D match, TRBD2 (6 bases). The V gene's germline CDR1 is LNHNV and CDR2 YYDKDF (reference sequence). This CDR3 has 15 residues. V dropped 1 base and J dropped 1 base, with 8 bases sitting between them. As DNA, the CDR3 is TGTGCCACCAGCAGAGCCGGGACTTCCTACAATGAGCAGTTCTTC. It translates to CATSRAGTSYNEQFF.